This passage covers 10 T cell receptor beta chains from one sample sequenced in a study of T-cell reconstitution after alpha-beta-depleted transplantation in children. Unique molecular identifiers were used in preparing the TCRbeta library. MiXCR, run by TCRdb on the PCR reads, gives a single entry per CDR3 protein. The sample has fewer than 750,000 distinct CDR3 sequences, 23% seen once. Sequencing was performed on PBMCs, mostly from graft donor cells, taken 360 days after TCRalphabeta/CD19-depleted stem cell transplant. These receptors were collected from a boy in the first two years of life who had a stem cell transplant for acute myeloid leukemia, so the T cells may come from the graft donor.

This clonotype was observed a handful of times. This sequence joins TRBV20-1 and TRBJ1-6; unclear D gene. Deletions cut 1 base from V and 8 bases from J, with 9 bases between. The CDR3 has 13 residues. The V gene's germline CDR1 is DFQATT and CDR2 SNEGSKA (reference sequence). The CDR3 reads CSARAEHDSPLHF. CDR3 bases: TGCAGTGCTAGAGCCGAACATGATTCACCCCTCCACTTT.

The chain uses TRBV2 and TRBJ2-5, with TRBD2 identical over 13 bases. This CDR3 region has 18 residues. The germline V gene has CDR1 SNHLY and CDR2 FYNNEI. The ends lost 1 base at V and 0 bases at J; junction bases unmatched: 5. The CDR3 coding sequence is TGTGCCAGCAGTGAAGTCGGGACTAGCGGGGCGTACCAAGAGACCCAGTACTTC. Translating it yields CASSEVGTSGAYQETQYF.

This clonotype came up many times. The V gene is TRBV20-1, the J gene TRBJ1-1; D gene uncertain. With 0 bases removed from V and 3 bases from J, the gap between germline ends came to 23 bases. CDR3 length: 18 amino acids. CDR1 is DFQATT and CDR2 is SNEGSKA in the germline V gene (reference sequence). This CDR3 reads CSAREARLLFSGDTEAFF. CDR3 in DNA: TGCAGTGCTAGAGAGGCCCGGTTGCTCTTTTCCGGGGACACTGAAGCTTTCTTT.

The rearrangement uses TRBV5-5 and TRBJ2-3, with TRBD1 matching 9 bases. The CDR3 totals 16 residues. Germline V gene lookup returns CDR1 SGHKS and CDR2 YYEKEE (reference sequence). The junction had 7 bases not matched to a gene; V was cut back by 2 bases and J by 3 bases. CDR3 nucleotide sequence: TGTGCCAGCAGCTTATACCGGGACAGGGTTACAGATACGCAGTATTTT. Its protein is CASSLYRDRVTDTQYF. Looking up the rest from reference TRBV5-5 and TRBJ2-3 gives the full variable domain: DAGVTQSPTHLIKTRGQQVTLRCSPISGHKSVSWYQQVLGQGPQFIFQYYEKEERGRGNFPDRFSARQFPNYSSELNVNALLLGDSALYLCASSLYRDRVTDTQYFGPGTRLTVL.

There are a few counts of this clonotype. One end of the junction varies from germline; a read error may be responsible. The chain employs TRBV6-5 and TRBJ2-2; D not certain. This CDR3 is built from 13 residues. Germline V gene data show CDR1 as MNHEY and CDR2 as SVGAGI. CDR3 residues: CASSYAPTGELFF. Here the CDR3 DNA reads TGTGCCAGTAGTTACGCCCCCACCGGGGAGCTGTTTTTT.

V usage is TRBV28 and J usage is TRBJ1-2; a possible D gene is TRBD1 (5 bases). The CDR3 is 14 amino acids. With 5 bases removed from V and 5 bases from J, the gap between germline ends came to 15 bases. Germline lookup yields CDR1 MDHEN and CDR2 SYDVKM. This CDR3 is CASSSNLGGYGYTF. CDR3 bases: TGTGCCAGCAGTAGCAACCTTGGGGGATATGGCTACACCTTC.

This clonotype was seen repeatedly, ten times or more. The CDR3 DNA reads as TGTGCCAGCAGCCATATAACCACGGGGGAAGCTTTCTTT. Residues: CASSHITTGEAFF. The chain joins TRBV11-2 to TRBJ1-1; D ambiguous. The germline CDR1 and CDR2 sequences are SGHAT and FQNNGV. This CDR3 contains 13 residues. Trimming stripped 5 bases from V and 8 bases from J, with 15 bases between. The variable domain in full, completed from reference TRBV11-2 and TRBJ1-1, reads EAGVAQSPRYKIIEKRQSVAFWCNPISGHATLYWYQQILGQGPKLLIQFQNNGVVDDSQLPKDRFSAERLKGVDSTLKIQPAKLEDSAVYLCASSHITTGEAFFGQGTRLTVV.

Regarding this clonotype: It may be a read error: a sequence one base away is much more abundant. V usage is TRBV29-1 and J usage is TRBJ1-3; D is unresolved. This CDR3 contains 14 residues. Per germline, CDR1 SQVTM and CDR2 ANQGSEA. The CDR3: CSPDCNFSGNTTYF. CDR3 coding DNA: TGCAGCCCAGACTGTAACTTCTCTGGAAACACCACATATTTT.

This clonotype was seen repeatedly, ten times or more. The rearrangement links TRBV29-1 to TRBJ1-2; TRBD1 is a possible D gene (5 bases). The CDR3 runs 12 residues. The germline gives CDR1 SQVTM, CDR2 ANQGSEA. V lost 6 bases, J lost 0 bases, and 8 bases lay in between. Written as DNA, the CDR3 is TGCAGCGTAGGGACCTCTAACTATGGCTACACCTTC. Its translation is CSVGTSNYGYTF.

The sample holds a few counts of this clonotype. V and J are TRBV2 and TRBJ2-1; TRBD1 might be the D (7 bases). Germline V gene lookup returns CDR1 SNHLY and CDR2 FYNNEI. V shed 3 bases and J shed 7 bases, with 19 bases lying between them. The CDR3 has 16 amino acids. As DNA, the CDR3 is TGTGCCAGCAGTGAGTGGCGGGACAGTCGATCTAATGAGCAGTTCTTC. It encodes CASSEWRDSRSNEQFF.